This T cell receptor (beta chain) originates from a study of control samples from healthy donors and cancer patients. Sequencing used immunoSEQ multiplex PCR; TCRdb keeps in-frame clones, though not all of them. The sample lists 90,000 to 150,000 clones; about 86% were seen once. This receptor was taken from a man aged 25-45 years in good health. The sequenced sample consisted of blood.

CDR3 in DNA: TGTGCCTGGAGCCGACAGGGAGAGGATAATTCACCCCTCCACTTT. As protein: CAWSRQGEDNSPLHF. This sequence joins TRBV30 and TRBJ1-6; the match to TRBD1 covers 7 bases. The trim removed 3 bases at V and 5 bases at J, leaving 7 bases unmatched. The CDR3 runs 15 residues. Germline V gives CDR1 GTSNPN, CDR2 SVGIG (reference sequence).